A single sample gave rise to the 12 T cell receptor beta chains below, sequenced in a study of technical replicates of blood from a handful of donors. TCRdb's copy holds only in-frame clones and misses some; the assay was immunoSEQ multiplex PCR. This table holds about 80,000 clones, roughly 85% found once. Sequencing was performed on PBMCs. The receptor source for this set is a human donor in good health. Some clones in this sample may be carry-over from other donors' samples.

This rearrangement joins TRBV9 to TRBJ2-3; the match to TRBD2 covers 9 bases. The V gene's germline CDR1 is SGDLS and CDR2 YYNGEE. The CDR3 runs to 17 residues. V dropped 0 bases and J dropped 1; count of bases not matched to a gene: 6. The CDR3 region is CASSVAIVAGGTDTQYF. The CDR3, as DNA: TGTGCCAGCAGCGTAGCGATAGTAGCGGGGGGCACAGATACGCAGTATTTT.

The J gene is TRBJ2-1, the V gene TRBV18; 8 bases map to TRBD2. The V gene end was trimmed by 3 bases and the J gene end by 4 bases; junction bases not matched to a gene: 8. In germline, CDR1 is KGHSH, CDR2 LQKENI. The CDR3 sequence is 16 residues long. CDR3 sequence reads: CASSPSAGVGYNEQFF. CDR3 coding DNA: TGTGCCAGCTCACCTTCAGCGGGAGTAGGGTACAATGAGCAGTTCTTC.

The chain is built from TRBV9 and TRBJ2-2; 11 bases fit TRBD2. Trimming took 4 bases from V and 0 from J; bases not matched to a gene: 8. CDR1 and CDR2 (germline): SGDLS, YYNGEE. CDR3 length: 18 residues. The CDR3 coding sequence is TGTGCCAGCAGCCTTGGACTAGCGGGTACACCGAACACCGGGGAGCTGTTTTTT. It encodes CASSLGLAGTPNTGELFF.

The chain employs TRBV9 and TRBJ1-1; weak D call: TRBD1 (5 bases). This CDR3 is 17 amino acids long. The V end lost 0 bases, the J end lost 0 bases, and 15 bases lay between the germline ends. CDR1 is SGDLS, CDR2 YYNGEE, per germline. The chain's CDR3 is CASSVVYPGRLNTEAFF. The CDR3 DNA follows: TGTGCCAGCAGCGTAGTATATCCAGGGAGGCTGAACACTGAAGCTTTCTTT.

This rearrangement joins TRBV4-3 to TRBJ2-4; 8 nucleotides line up with TRBD2. Trimming cost V 0 bases and J 8 bases; bases outside gene matches: 6. The CDR3 sequence is 15 residues long. CDR1 and CDR2 (germline): LGHNA, YSLEER. The CDR3 DNA reads TGCGCCAGCAGCCAAGAGTATAGCGGGAAGGACATTCAGTACTTC. Residues: CASSQEYSGKDIQYF.

The chain has TRBV2 and TRBJ2-1; D is possibly TRBD1 (6 bases). CDR1 is SNHLY, CDR2 FYNNEI, per germline. V was cut by 7 bases and J by 1 base, with 11 bases left in between. CDR3 length equals 14 residues. CDR3 in DNA: TGTGCCAGCACCACAGGGTGGTCCTACAATGAGCAGTTCTTC. Protein product: CASTTGWSYNEQFF.

The chain carries TRBV11-3 and TRBJ2-1; 9 bases are shared with TRBD2. CDR1 and CDR2 from the germline V gene are SGHNT and YENEEA. V shed 5 bases, J shed 9 bases, and the junction held 11 bases outside the gene matches. The CDR3 is made up of 15 amino acids. The CDR3 DNA reads TGTGCCAGCAGCCGAGCCGGGACTAGCCGGGGTGAGCAGTTCTTC. Translated: CASSRAGTSRGEQFF. Together with reference TRBV11-3 and TRBJ2-1, the CDR3 gives the full variable domain: EAGVVQSPRYKIIEKKQPVAFWCNPISGHNTLYWYLQNLGQGPELLIRYENEEAVDDSQLPKDRFSAERLKGVDSTLKIQPAELGDSAVYLCASSRAGTSRGEQFFGPGTRLTVL.

The V call is TRBV6-1, the J call TRBJ2-3, with no clear D. The CDR3 length is 16 residues. The V gene's germline CDR1 is MNHNS and CDR2 SASEGT. V lost 4 bases and J lost 0, with 14 bases in between. In DNA, the CDR3 is TGTGCCAGCAGTGTGGGCTCAGGCCTTAGCACAGATACGCAGTATTTT. This gives the protein CASSVGSGLSTDTQYF.

This chain joins TRBV30 and TRBJ2-5; a weak D match, TRBD1 (6 bases). The CDR3 has 13 residues. The ends were cut back, 0 bases at V and 5 bases at J, with 10 bases in the middle. Germline loops: CDR1 GTSNPN, CDR2 SVGIG (reference sequence). The CDR3 region is CAWSVGQTETQYF. The CDR3, as DNA: TGTGCCTGGAGTGTAGGACAGACGGAGACCCAGTACTTC. Full variable domain (outside the CDR3, taken from reference TRBV30 and TRBJ2-5): SQTIHQWPATLVQPVGSPLSLECTVEGTSNPNLYWYRQAAGRGLQLLFYSVGIGQISSEVPQNLSASRPQDRQFILSSKKLLLSDSGFYLCAWSVGQTETQYFGPGTRLLVL.

The sample holds one count of this clone. The genes are TRBV12-5 and TRBJ2-7; 12 nucleotides align to TRBD2. Germline V gene sequence: CDR1 LGHNT, CDR2 FRNRAP. V dropped 6 bases and J dropped 5; count of bases not matched to a gene: 5. This CDR3 is built from 14 residues. For the CDR3, the DNA is TGTGCTAGTGGCCCCAGACTAGCGGGAGACGAGCAGTACTTC. Translated: CASGPRLAGDEQYF.

This chain links TRBV19 with TRBJ2-7, with 9 nucleotides matching TRBD1. CDR1 is LNHDA, CDR2 SQIVND, per germline (reference sequence). Losses at the gene ends were 3 bases for V and 5 bases for J; bases not matched to a gene: 2. The CDR3 contains 13 residues. CDR3 protein: CASSITGGHEQYF. CDR3 in DNA: TGTGCCAGTAGTATTACAGGGGGCCACGAGCAGTACTTC.

This chain uses TRBV5-1 with TRBJ2-3; 9 bases map to TRBD2. CDR1 is SGHRS, CDR2 YFSETQ, per germline. The CDR3 covers 16 residues. J gave up 1 base and V 4 bases, and 7 bases lay outside the gene matches. CDR3 region: CASSLTSGAGTDTQYF. As DNA, the CDR3 is TGCGCCAGCAGCCTGACTAGCGGAGCGGGCACAGATACGCAGTATTTT.